This T cell receptor (beta chain) came from a study of blood T cell repertoires in COVID-19. Study overall: The United States, Italy and Spain provided the acute and convalescent COVID-19 samples. Nucleic acid was either cDNA or gDNA, and it came from T cells, B-cell-depleted T cells, or PBMCs.

CDR3 length equals 11 residues. Trimming shortened V by 5 bases and J by 6 bases, and 8 bases separated the two germline ends. Germline V CDR1 and CDR2: LNHDA, SQIVND (reference sequence). This clone was counted between two and nine times. Authors' data handling: How many nucleated cells were present was estimated from reference gene primer amplification. Using immunoSEQ multiplex PCR, the repertoire was profiled, and TCRdb retains in-frame clones only, with some absent. The V and J calls and the clone size are those of that table, but D and trimming were determined from the DNA. The data show 45,000 to 50,000 clones, around 83% seen once.

This sequence originates from a man aged 55 to 69 with active COVID-19. The genes are TRBV19 and TRBJ2-7, with D possibly TRBD2 on 5 matching bases. The sequencing sample was made of peripheral blood. The CDR3 reads CASSPGVEQYF. In DNA, the CDR3 is TGTGCCAGTAGTCCCGGGGTCGAGCAGTACTTC.